Below are 18 T cell receptor beta chains sequenced from a single sample in a study of T cell clonotyping in hematopoietic cell transplantation. TCRdb keeps only in-frame clones here, not all; method: immunoSEQ multiplex PCR. The data contain approximately 18,000 clones, roughly 77% of them singletons. This sample's time point: recipient sample about 28 days before transplant, after cytoreduction. The specimen was peripheral blood mononuclear cells, collected before stem cell transplant. The receptors here all came from a man aged 55 to 70 with acute myeloid leukemia. Some clones in this sample may be carry-over from other donors' samples.

This chain uses TRBV15 with TRBJ2-5; a possible D gene is TRBD2 (6 bases). The CDR3 has 13 residues. Germline V lookup: CDR1 LNHNV, CDR2 YYDKDF (reference sequence). The V end lost 8 bases, the J end lost 5 bases, and 15 bases lay between the germline ends. For the CDR3, the DNA is TGTGCCACCGCGGGGTGGAATACGGAGACCCAGTACTTC. Translating it yields CATAGWNTETQYF.

The rearrangement uses TRBV30 and TRBJ2-3; 8 positions agree with TRBD1. The germline V gene encodes CDR1 GTSNPN and CDR2 SVGIG (reference sequence). The CDR3 is 18 residues long. Trimming removed 3 bases from V and 2 bases from J; junction bases left unmatched: 16. CDR3 sequence reads: CAWRADSWTGPATDTQYF. CDR3 coding DNA: TGTGCCTGGAGGGCCGACAGCTGGACAGGGCCCGCCACAGATACGCAGTATTTT. Using reference TRBV30 and TRBJ2-3 for the parts outside the CDR3, the full variable domain is SQTIHQWPATLVQPVGSPLSLECTVEGTSNPNLYWYRQAAGRGLQLLFYSVGIGQISSEVPQNLSASRPQDRQFILSSKKLLLSDSGFYLCAWRADSWTGPATDTQYFGPGTRLTVL.

The chain is built from TRBV27 and TRBJ2-7; 13 nucleotides line up with TRBD2. Germline values: CDR1 MNHEY, CDR2 SMNVEV (reference sequence). V lost 4 bases to trimming and J lost 7 bases; unmatched junction nucleotides: 10. The CDR3 totals 16 residues. The CDR3 loop is CASSSRTSGGAWEQYF. In DNA form, the CDR3 reads TGTGCCAGCAGTTCTAGGACTAGCGGGGGAGCATGGGAGCAGTACTTC.

The genes are TRBV7-9 and TRBJ2-2; TRBD1 aligns across 8 bases. The CDR3 loop spans 14 amino acids. Germline CDR1 and CDR2: SEHNR and FQNEAQ (reference sequence). Trimming cost V 1 base and J 10 bases; bases outside gene matches: 5. The CDR3 nucleotides read TGTGCCAGCAGCTTAGAGGACAGGGCCGCGGAGCTGTTTTTT. This codes for CASSLEDRAAELFF.

This clone counts as medium-sized (0.01 to 0.1%). Other DNA sequences of this sample code for an identical CDR3. The J gene is TRBJ1-2, the V gene TRBV7-2, with TRBD1 identical over 9 bases. Trimming took 1 base from V and 7 from J; bases not matched to a gene: 1. There are 13 residues in the CDR3. Germline lookup yields CDR1 SGHTA and CDR2 FQGNSA. CDR3 protein: CASSLVQGAGYTF. For the CDR3, the DNA is TGTGCCAGCAGCTTAGTACAGGGGGCTGGCTACACCTTC.

The chain joins TRBV5-6 to TRBJ2-7; D remains ambiguous. This CDR3 has 13 residues. The ends were cut back, 4 bases at V and 4 bases at J, with 12 bases in the middle. Germline CDR1 SGHDT, CDR2 YYEEEE. CDR3 coding DNA: TGTGCCAGCAGCCTCGGCAGTTTTTACGAGCAGTACTTC. Protein product: CASSLGSFYEQYF.

This clone was observed once. The J gene is TRBJ2-1, the V gene TRBV10-3, with TRBD2 matching over 10 bases. This CDR3 is 18 amino acids long. Germline loops: CDR1 ENHRY, CDR2 SYGVKD. After removal of 0 bases from V and 5 bases from J, the junction contained 10 bases not matched to a gene. The DNA of the CDR3 is TGTGCCATCAGTGAGTCAACCACTAGCGGGATAGGGGACAATGAGCAGTTCTTC. It is translated as CAISESTTSGIGDNEQFF.

This clone showed up just once. The chain has TRBV7-6 and TRBJ2-1; 11 bases are a match to TRBD2. The CDR3 is 18 amino acids. Looked up from germline, CDR1 is SGHVS and CDR2 is FNYEAQ. The V gene end was trimmed by 4 bases and the J gene end by 1 base; junction bases not matched to a gene: 9. The CDR3 DNA follows: TGTGCCAGCAGCTCCCAGACTAGCGGGGATGGGTCCTACAATGAGCAGTTCTTC. It encodes CASSSQTSGDGSYNEQFF. Full variable domain (remainder filled in from reference TRBV7-6 and TRBJ2-1): GAGVSQSPRYKVTKRGQDVALRCDPISGHVSLYWYRQALGQGPEFLTYFNYEAQQDKSGLPNDRFSAERPEGSISTLTIQRTEQRDSAMYRCASSSQTSGDGSYNEQFFGPGTRLTVL.

The V call is TRBV2, the J call TRBJ1-5; TRBD1 is a possible D gene (5 bases). V lost 3 bases to trimming and J lost 6 bases, with 9 bases between them. This CDR3 comprises 13 residues. Germline V gene sequence: CDR1 SNHLY, CDR2 FYNNEI. CDR3 region: CASSEQGGQPQHF. The CDR3 DNA reads TGTGCCAGCAGTGAGCAGGGAGGTCAGCCCCAGCATTTT.

The sample holds a few counts of this clone. The rearrangement joins TRBV6-5 to TRBJ2-2, with D possibly TRBD2 on 5 matching bases. Trimming stripped 10 bases from V and 0 bases from J, with 12 bases between. The CDR3 runs to 14 residues. CDR1 and CDR2 (germline): MNHEY, SVGAGI. CDR3 in amino acids: CATREGSNTGELFF. CDR3 bases: TGTGCCACTCGGGAAGGATCGAACACCGGGGAGCTGTTTTTT.

The CDR3: CASSQGISWRGIPQSEQYF. The CDR3 DNA sequence: TGCGCCAGCAGCCAAGGAATTTCCTGGAGGGGGATCCCCCAGAGCGAGCAGTACTTC. The V call is TRBV4-3, the J call TRBJ2-7, with D perhaps being TRBD1 or TRBD2 (6 bases each). The CDR3 is 19 residues long. The germline CDR1 and CDR2 sequences are LGHNA and YSLEER. V was pared by 1 base and J by 6 bases, with 28 bases between.

The chain combines TRBV27 with TRBJ1-6, with 7 nucleotides matching TRBD1. The CDR3 extends over 15 amino acids. Trimming cost V 6 bases and J 7 bases; bases outside gene matches: 9. CDR1 and CDR2 (germline): MNHEY, SMNVEV (reference sequence). CDR3 nucleotide sequence: TGTGCCAGCAGCCTCGCCGGACAGGTCAATTCACCCCTCCACTTT. Translating gives CASSLAGQVNSPLHF.

The gene calls are TRBV19 and TRBJ2-1; D remains ambiguous. In germline, CDR1 is LNHDA, CDR2 SQIVND (reference sequence). This CDR3 has 13 residues. V dropped 5 bases and J dropped 6 bases, with 11 bases sitting between them. The CDR3 spells CASSYPSSNEQFF. In nucleotides, the CDR3 is TGTGCCAGTAGTTATCCCTCCAGCAATGAGCAGTTCTTC.

This clone turned up a few times. CDR3 sequence reads: CASSPRDRSTEAFF. The CDR3 region has the DNA TGTGCCAGCTCACCCCGGGACAGGAGCACTGAAGCTTTCTTT. J is TRBJ1-1 and V is TRBV18; 8 bases map to TRBD1. Germline V lookup: CDR1 KGHSH, CDR2 LQKENI. The CDR3 has 14 amino acids. Trimming at V came to 3 bases and at J to 4 bases, leaving 4 bases not matched to a gene. Looking up the rest from reference TRBV18 and TRBJ1-1 gives the full variable domain: NAGVMQNPRHLVRRRGQEARLRCSPMKGHSHVYWYRQLPEEGLKFMVYLQKENIIDESGMPKERFSAEFPKEGPSILRIQQVVRGDSAAYFCASSPRDRSTEAFFGQGTRLTVV.

The chain combines TRBV5-1 with TRBJ2-7; D may be TRBD1 or TRBD2 (6 bases each). The CDR3 runs to 16 residues. V was clipped by 4 bases and J by 3 bases, with 20 bases between them. Per germline, CDR1 SGHRS and CDR2 YFSETQ. CDR3 bases: TGCGCCAGCAGCGATGAGCGGAGGGGGTTCAGCTACGAGCAGTACTTC. It yields the protein CASSDERRGFSYEQYF. Complete variable domain (other parts from reference TRBV5-1 and TRBJ2-7): KAGVTQTPRYLIKTRGQQVTLSCSPISGHRSVSWYQQTPGQGLQFLFEYFSETQRNKGNFPGRFSGRQFSNSRSEMNVSTLELGDSALYLCASSDERRGFSYEQYFGPGTRLTVT.

The gene calls are TRBV7-3 and TRBJ2-7, with a possible D match to TRBD1 (6 bases). The CDR3 totals 16 residues. Germline V lookup: CDR1 SGHTA, CDR2 FQGTGA. Trimming cost V 0 bases and J 1 base, with 13 bases left between them. The CDR3 sequence is CASSLTAQGSSYEQYF. CDR3 nucleotides: TGTGCCAGCAGCTTAACTGCTCAGGGGAGTTCCTACGAGCAGTACTTC.

This clone occurred a few times. This chain links TRBV5-1 with TRBJ2-1; D remains unclear. CDR1 is SGHRS, CDR2 YFSETQ, per germline. V was shortened by 2 bases and J by 5 bases, with 11 bases between the two germline ends. The length of the CDR3 is 14 residues. The CDR3 nucleotides are TGCGCCAGCAGCTTAGACGCGGCCAACAATGAGCAGTTCTTC. It translates to CASSLDAANNEQFF.

This chain's CDR3 is CASTKTRGRFEPQHF. DNA of the CDR3: TGTGCCAGCACAAAGACTCGGGGGCGCTTTGAGCCCCAGCATTTT. This rearrangement joins TRBV2 to TRBJ1-5; D may be TRBD1 (6 bases). The CDR3 contains 15 residues. V shed 7 bases and J shed 8 bases, with 21 bases lying between them. Germline V gene data show CDR1 as SNHLY and CDR2 as FYNNEI.